These T cell receptor beta chains were read from a single sample in a study of cytomegalovirus exposure and HLA in healthy donors. Data came from immunoSEQ multiplex PCR; TCRdb stores just in-frame clones and leaves some out. The sample holds about 110,000 clones, approximately 86% seen once. Specimen: PBMCs. Source of these receptors: a middle-aged man in good health and CMV-seronegative. Each CDR3 is given with its conserved first and last residue. A D gene is named only where the DNA matches it firmly.

V gene	J gene	D gene	CDR3 DNA	CDR3 protein
TRBV29-1	TRBJ1-2	.	TGCAGCGCCTCGACAGGTCTAGGTGGCTACACCTTC	CSASTGLGGYTF
TRBV18	TRBJ2-7	TRBD2	TGTGCCAGCTCACCCACCGGGGGGGCGCAGCAGTACTTC	CASSPTGGAQQYF
TRBV6-1	TRBJ1-4	TRBD1	TGTGCCAGCAGGCTTGAGACAGGGTATAATGAAAAACTGTTTTTT	CASRLETGYNEKLFF
TRBV2	TRBJ1-5	.	TGTGCCAGCAGTGATTCATTGGTGAGTCAGCCCCAGCATTTT	CASSDSLVSQPQHF
TRBV6-5	TRBJ1-1	.	TGTGCCAGCAGTTCCACAGGAGTTGAAGCTTTCTTT	CASSSTGVEAFF
TRBV7-2	TRBJ2-7	.	TGTGCCAGCAGCCCCTCGGCAGGGACCTACGAGCAGTACTTC	CASSPSAGTYEQYF
TRBV27	TRBJ1-1	TRBD1	TGTGCCAGCAGGGCTAACAGGGGACATGCGAACACTGAAGCTTTCTTT	CASRANRGHANTEAFF
TRBV7-9	TRBJ2-1	TRBD2	TGTGCCAGCAACCTACGCGGGCTAGCGGGGGAGAATGAGCAGTTCTTC	CASNLRGLAGENEQFF
TRBV28	TRBJ2-7	.	TGTGCCAGCAGAAACCCCACCAGCTACGAGCAGTACTTC	CASRNPTSYEQYF
TRBV12-2	TRBJ1-5	.	TGTGCAAGTCGCTTAGGGGACAGGAGAGAGCACCATCAGCCCCAGCATTTT	CASRLGDRREHHQPQHF
TRBV5-1	TRBJ1-1	.	TGCGCCAGCAGCTTAACCGGGACAACCTCCTCGGGGGAAGCTTTCTTT	CASSLTGTTSSGEAFF
TRBV30	TRBJ2-1	.	TGTGCCTGGGACAGGAAGGGACCGGAAAATGAGCAGTTCTTC	CAWDRKGPENEQFF
TRBV7-9	TRBJ1-2	TRBD1	TGTGCCAGCAGCTCGGGACAGTTGATCTATGGCTACACCTTC	CASSSGQLIYGYTF
TRBV19	TRBJ2-5	.	TGTGCCAGTAGTAACACAGGGATCGGTGAGACCCAGTACTTC	CASSNTGIGETQYF
TRBV6-5	TRBJ2-3	.	.	CASSSSGQGVTGTQYF
TRBV5-1	TRBJ2-2	TRBD2	TGCGCCAGCAGCACGGGACTAGCGGGCCTCAACACCGGGGAGCTGTTTTTT	CASSTGLAGLNTGELFF
TRBV28	TRBJ1-2	.	TGTGCCAGCAGTTCGACAGCGAATGGGGGCTACACCTTC	CASSSTANGGYTF